This T cell receptor beta chain was recorded in a study of shared clonotypes between healthy human individuals. Findings and caveats of the study: Measured sharing among donors was expected to vary with sequencing depth. Memory subsets generally showed smaller estimated richness than naive subsets did.

CDR1 and CDR2 (germline): MDHEN, SYDVKM. The CDR3 consists of 15 residues. Trimming took 6 bases from V and 1 from J, leaving 15 bases between them. Measured with immunoSEQ multiplex PCR; TCRdb has only the in-frame clones, and not every one. The repertoire has fewer than 2.5 million clones, 93% of them found once; the top ten carry approximately 0.35%. Of note for this clone: The antigen is unknown.

Sequenced material: naive CD4+ T cells from PBMCs. Indicated subset: CD45RA+ positively selected. The TCR sequence derives from a man between 18 and 35 years old in good health. Some clones in this sample may be carry-over from other donors' samples. The chain employs TRBV28 and TRBJ1-1, with D perhaps TRBD1 (5 bases). DNA of the CDR3: TGTGCCAGCAGGACACAGGCATCATCGAACACTGAAGCTTTCTTT. Its protein is CASRTQASSNTEAFF.